This T cell receptor beta chain was sequenced in a study of a mutant IDH1 vaccine in newly diagnosed glioma. Study details: Before enrollment, the patients had been treated with radiotherapy alone, temozolomide alone, or both together. Most of them had received both.

Documented time point: week 5, during vaccination. What each vaccine dose contained was 300 ug of mutant IDH1 20-mer peptide, accompanied by topical imiquimod. In every donor, the tumor was a new WHO grade 3 or 4 IDH1-mutant, ATRX-lost astrocytoma. Details on this clone: No antigen is known for it.

The assay was immunoSEQ multiplex PCR, and TCRdb's table has in-frame clones only and misses some. The table lists about 27,000 clones, around 80% of them singletons. The V and J ends lost 6 bases and 4 bases respectively, with 20 bases between them. CDR1 and CDR2 from the germline V gene are MRHNA and SNTAGT. This CDR3 has 16 residues. The source material was PBMCs, sampled from a glioma patient whose treatment included an IDH1 peptide vaccine. The TCR originated in a man in his forties with glioma. Some clones in this sample may be carry-over from other donors' samples. The J gene is TRBJ2-3, the V gene TRBV6-4; possible D gene TRBD2, 7 bases. CDR3 sequence (DNA): TGTGCCAGCAGGATTTGGGGGGGGGCCGAGGCAGATACGCAGTATTTT. Its protein is CASRIWGGAEADTQYF.